This is a list of T cell receptor beta chains from one sample in a study of radiotherapy plus CTLA-4 blockade in lung cancer. Generated by immunoSEQ multiplex PCR, the TCRdb table keeps only in-frame clones and is missing some. This sample carries some 60,000 clones, less than 85% of them seen once, and the ten largest clones take roughly 17%. Source: peripheral blood, taken from a patient treated with radiotherapy plus ipilimumab. The source of these receptors is a human donor with non-small cell lung cancer who had a complete response to radiotherapy plus ipilimumab. Both conserved end residues are part of each CDR3. Each record gives: CDR3 length, V gene, CDR3 protein.

length: 14
V: TRBV6-5
CDR3: CASLPQQGATEAFF

length: 14
V: TRBV6-5
CDR3: CASSYSGRNYGYTF

length: 14
V: TRBV5-4
CDR3: CASSLRAGHETQYF

length: 15
V: TRBV6-5
CDR3: CASSWGRASNEKLFF

length: 13
V: TRBV18
CDR3: CASSLRTGDEQYF

length: 17
V: TRBV7-2
CDR3: CASSLDPQVFYNSPLHF

length: 16
V: TRBV11-3
CDR3: CASSPTYEAKGHGYTF

length: 15
V: TRBV27
CDR3: CASRKQTGGGYGYTF

length: 14
V: TRBV9
CDR3: CASSGQSSGNTIYF

length: 16
V: TRBV2
CDR3: CASRRTGLNNEDTIYF

length: 15
V: TRBV5-1
CDR3: CASSTSGREGEKLFF

length: 17
V: TRBV7-2
CDR3: CASSPASGTFSYNEQFF

length: 12
V: TRBV5-1
CDR3: CASSIYTDTQYF

length: 16
V: TRBV10-3
CDR3: CATRGGTVLPNYGYTF

length: 15
V: TRBV30
CDR3: CAWSVFGQYNQPQHF

length: 14
V: TRBV29-1
CDR3: CSVESSTSGTEQFF

length: 16
V: TRBV27
CDR3: CASRASGGANTGELFF